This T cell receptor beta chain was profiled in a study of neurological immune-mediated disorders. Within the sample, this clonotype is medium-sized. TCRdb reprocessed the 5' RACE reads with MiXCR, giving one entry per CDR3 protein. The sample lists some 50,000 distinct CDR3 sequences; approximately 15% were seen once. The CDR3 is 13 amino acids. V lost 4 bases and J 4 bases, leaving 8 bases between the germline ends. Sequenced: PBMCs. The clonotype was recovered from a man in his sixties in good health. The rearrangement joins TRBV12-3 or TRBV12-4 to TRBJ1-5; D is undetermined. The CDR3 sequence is CASSYSANQPQHF. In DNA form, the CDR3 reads TGTGCCAGCAGTTATTCAGCGAATCAGCCCCAGCATTTT.